This entry lists 3 T cell receptor beta chains sequenced from one sample in a study of blood T cell repertoires in COVID-19. Assay: immunoSEQ multiplex PCR; the TCRdb copy retains only in-frame clones and omits some. The sample holds tens of thousands of clones; around 83% are singletons and the top ten take about a tenth. Sequenced: peripheral blood. The receptors were sampled from a man aged 50 to 60 with COVID-19, enrolled during active disease.

The chain carries TRBV10-2 and TRBJ2-1, with 10 bases matching TRBD2. The CDR3 consists of 17 residues. CDR1 is WSHSY, CDR2 SAAADI, per germline. V lost 3 bases and J lost 6; bases outside the gene matches: 11. CDR3 bases: TGCGCCAGCAGTGACCTAGCGGGAGACCCCAATCGCAATGAGCAGTTCTTC. This encodes CASSDLAGDPNRNEQFF.

J is TRBJ2-2 and V is TRBV9; TRBD2 is a possible D gene (7 bases). This CDR3 has 17 residues. Germline CDR1 and CDR2: SGDLS and YYNGEE. Trimming left V 4 bases short and J 6 bases short, with 22 bases between. In nucleotides, the CDR3 is TGTGCCAGCAGCTCTAGGGGGAGCGGGAATGTGGCCGGGGAGCTGTTTTTT. Encoded protein: CASSSRGSGNVAGELFF. The full variable domain, with the rest looked up from reference TRBV9 and TRBJ2-2, is DSGVTQTPKHLITATGQRVTLRCSPRSGDLSVYWYQQSLDQGLQFLIQYYNGEERAKGNILERFSAQQFPDLHSELNLSSLELGDSALYFCASSSRGSGNVAGELFFGEGSRLTVL.

The V call is TRBV27, the J call TRBJ1-4, with TRBD1 matching 8 bases. CDR3 length equals 16 residues. Germline values: CDR1 MNHEY, CDR2 SMNVEV (reference sequence). The V gene end was trimmed by 5 bases and the J gene end by 5 bases; junction bases not matched to a gene: 10. In nucleotides, the CDR3 is TGTGCCAGCAGTCCTCTCCGACAGGGGCGAAATGAAAAACTGTTTTTT. This codes for CASSPLRQGRNEKLFF.